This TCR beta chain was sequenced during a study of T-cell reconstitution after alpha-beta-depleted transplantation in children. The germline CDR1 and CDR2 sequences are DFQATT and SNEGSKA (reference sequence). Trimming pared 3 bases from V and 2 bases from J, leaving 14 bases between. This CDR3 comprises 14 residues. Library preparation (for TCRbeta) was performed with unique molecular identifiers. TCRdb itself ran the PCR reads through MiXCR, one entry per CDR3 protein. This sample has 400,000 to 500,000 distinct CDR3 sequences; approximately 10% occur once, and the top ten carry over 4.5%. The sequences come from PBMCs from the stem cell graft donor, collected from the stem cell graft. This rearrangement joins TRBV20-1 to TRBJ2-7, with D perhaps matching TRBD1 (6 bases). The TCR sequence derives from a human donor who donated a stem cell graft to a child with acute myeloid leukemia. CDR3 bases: TGCAGTGCTAGCCCCCGAGGGGGAACCTACGAGCAGTACGTC. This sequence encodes CSASPRGGTYEQYV.